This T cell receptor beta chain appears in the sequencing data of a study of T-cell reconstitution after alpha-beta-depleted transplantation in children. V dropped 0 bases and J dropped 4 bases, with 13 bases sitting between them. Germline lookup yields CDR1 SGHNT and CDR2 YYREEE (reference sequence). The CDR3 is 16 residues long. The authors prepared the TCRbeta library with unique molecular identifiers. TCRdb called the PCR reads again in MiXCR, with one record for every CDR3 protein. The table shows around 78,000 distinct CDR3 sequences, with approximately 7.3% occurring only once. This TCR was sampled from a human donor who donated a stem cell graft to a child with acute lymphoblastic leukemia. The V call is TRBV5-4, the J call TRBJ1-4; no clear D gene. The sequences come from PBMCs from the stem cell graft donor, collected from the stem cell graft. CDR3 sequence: CASSLGGPGSNEKLFF. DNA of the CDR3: TGTGCCAGCAGCTTGGGAGGGCCCGGGAGTAATGAAAAACTGTTTTTT.